The 10 T cell receptor beta chains below come from one sample, sequenced in a study of stem cell transplantation in POMP-related autoinflammatory disease. Clones were sequenced by immunoSEQ multiplex PCR, and TCRdb holds only the in-frame ones, with some missing. The sample lists some 68,000 clones; approximately 91% were seen once. The sample consisted of CD4+ T cells from PBMCs, taken after stem cell transplantation. The source is a human patient with POMP-related autoinflammation and immune dysregulation (PRAID). The graft donor may account for some of the T cells.

This chain joins TRBV28 and TRBJ2-1; 7 bases align to TRBD1. CDR3 length: 14 amino acids. Germline loops: CDR1 MDHEN, CDR2 SYDVKM. V lost 4 bases and J lost 5; bases outside the gene matches: 5. This CDR3 reads CASSSPDRDNEQFF. CDR3 DNA sequence: TGTGCCAGCAGTTCCCCTGACAGGGACAATGAGCAGTTCTTC.

The CDR3 coding sequence is TGTGCCAGCAGCGTAGCCCCAGGGCAAACTGAAGCTTTCTTT. Residues: CASSVAPGQTEAFF. This chain connects TRBV9 to TRBJ1-1, with D possibly matching TRBD1 (5 bases). This CDR3 region has 14 residues. V was clipped by 0 bases and J by 5 bases, with 11 bases between them. Germline-derived CDR1 and CDR2 are SGDLS and YYNGEE.

This clone appeared once. J is TRBJ1-6 and V is TRBV11-2; D may be TRBD1 (6 bases). Deletions cut 4 bases from V and 8 bases from J, with 15 bases between. This CDR3 has 15 residues. CDR1 and CDR2 (germline): SGHAT, FQNNGV. The CDR3 loop is CASSSYRALHSPLHF. The DNA of the CDR3 is TGTGCCAGCAGCTCCTACAGGGCTCTTCATTCACCCCTCCACTTT.

The chain recombines TRBV24-1 with TRBJ2-7; D perhaps matches TRBD1 (5 bases). This CDR3 is 13 amino acids long. CDR1 and CDR2 from the germline V gene are KGHDR and SFDVKD. V was trimmed by 5 bases and J by 2 bases, leaving 9 bases between them. This CDR3 reads CATSAGHPYEQYF. Written as DNA, the CDR3 is TGTGCCACCAGTGCAGGACACCCCTACGAGCAGTACTTC.

This chain joins TRBV18 and TRBJ2-4; weak D call: TRBD2 (5 bases). The CDR3 totals 17 residues. V lost 3 bases, J lost 0 bases, and 15 bases lay in between. Germline V gene lookup returns CDR1 KGHSH and CDR2 LQKENI. The CDR3 sequence: CASSPARGSLAKNIQYF. The CDR3 DNA is TGTGCCAGCTCACCCGCGAGAGGGTCATTAGCCAAAAACATTCAGTACTTC.

The rearrangement joins TRBV30 to TRBJ2-5; 9 nucleotides align to TRBD2. Germline CDR1 reads GTSNPN; CDR2 reads SVGIG (reference sequence). Trimming took 0 bases from V and 6 from J; bases not matched to a gene: 8. The CDR3 spans 15 residues. The DNA for the CDR3 is TGTGCCTGGAGTGTATTTGGAGCGGGAGGCAAGACCCAGTACTTC. Amino acids: CAWSVFGAGGKTQYF.

This chain uses TRBV7-9 with TRBJ2-3; TRBD2 is a possible D gene (6 bases). Germline V gene data show CDR1 as SEHNR and CDR2 as FQNEAQ (reference sequence). The CDR3 runs 15 residues. V lost 3 bases and J lost 4, with 14 bases in between. CDR3 region: CASSFGTLKSDTQYF. The DNA of the CDR3 is TGTGCCAGCAGCTTCGGGACTTTGAAGTCAGATACGCAGTATTTT.

V and J are TRBV18 and TRBJ1-1; no clear D. The germline V gene has CDR1 KGHSH and CDR2 LQKENI. This CDR3 contains 14 residues. Deletions cut 2 bases from V and 1 base from J, with 8 bases between. CDR3 bases: TGTGCCAGCTCACCATTCGACGGGAACACTGAAGCTTTCTTT. Translating gives CASSPFDGNTEAFF.

The chain links TRBV6-5 to TRBJ2-2, with a weak D call TRBD2 (7 bases). Trimming cost V 0 bases and J 4 bases, with 12 bases left between them. The germline CDR1 and CDR2 sequences are MNHEY and SVGAGI. The CDR3 has 16 residues. CDR3 nucleotide sequence: TGTGCCAGCAGTTACTCGAGGGGAGGGGGCACCGGGGAGCTGTTTTTT. This sequence encodes CASSYSRGGGTGELFF.

V is TRBV5-1 and J is TRBJ2-7; maybe TRBD1 (5 bases). V was cut by 4 bases and J by 5 bases, with 10 bases left in between. Per germline, CDR1 SGHRS and CDR2 YFSETQ. This CDR3 spans 12 amino acids. The CDR3 is CASSMTEHEQYF. Here the CDR3 DNA reads TGCGCCAGCAGCATGACAGAGCACGAGCAGTACTTC.